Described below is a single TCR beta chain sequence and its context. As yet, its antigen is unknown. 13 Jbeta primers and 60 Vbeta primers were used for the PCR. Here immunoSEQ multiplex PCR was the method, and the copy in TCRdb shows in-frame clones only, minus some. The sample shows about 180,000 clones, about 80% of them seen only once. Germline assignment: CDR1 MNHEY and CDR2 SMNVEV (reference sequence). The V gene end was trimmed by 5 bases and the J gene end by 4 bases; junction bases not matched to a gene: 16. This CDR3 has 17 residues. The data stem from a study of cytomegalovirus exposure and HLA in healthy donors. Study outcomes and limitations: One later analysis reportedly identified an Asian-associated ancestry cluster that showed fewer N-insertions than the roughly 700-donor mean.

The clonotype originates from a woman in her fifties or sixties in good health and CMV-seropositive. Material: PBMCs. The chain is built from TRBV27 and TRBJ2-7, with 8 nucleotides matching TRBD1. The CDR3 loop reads CASSVRAGGEGLYEQYF. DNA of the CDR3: TGTGCCAGCAGTGTGCGCGCAGGGGGCGAGGGGCTATACGAGCAGTACTTC.